These 28 T cell receptor beta chains were sequenced from one sample in a study of breast tumors, draining lymph nodes, adjacent tissues. MiXCR, applied by TCRdb to the multiplex PCR reads, yields one record per CDR3 protein. Of about 52,000 distinct CDR3 sequences listed, under 45% are singletons. Sequencing input: breast tumor tissue. These receptors originate from a female donor with breast cancer. Some clones in this sample may be carry-over from other donors' samples.

In its sample, this clonotype was seen many times. The rearrangement links TRBV20-1 to TRBJ1-4; D gene uncertain. The CDR3 is made up of 12 amino acids. V gave up 5 bases and J gave up 8 bases, with 12 bases separating them. Germline loops: CDR1 DFQATT, CDR2 SNEGSKA (reference sequence). CDR3 bases: TGCAGTGCTCAGAAGGGTCGGGAAAAACTGTTTTTT. It yields the protein CSAQKGREKLFF.

This clonotype has ten or more counts. This chain uses TRBV24-1 with TRBJ2-1, with a weak D call TRBD1 (6 bases). Trimming left V 3 bases short and J 9 bases short, with 20 bases between. The germline V gene has CDR1 KGHDR and CDR2 SFDVKD. The CDR3 length is 16 residues. The CDR3 reads CATSDHNRAPMGEQFF. The CDR3 DNA is TGTGCCACCAGTGATCACAACAGGGCGCCTATGGGTGAGCAGTTCTTC.

In its sample, this clonotype was seen many times. The V and J genes are TRBV7-2 and TRBJ1-2; no clear D gene. Trimming stripped 2 bases from V and 6 bases from J, with 4 bases between. There are 11 residues in the CDR3. Germline V lookup: CDR1 SGHTA, CDR2 FQGNSA. The CDR3 DNA reads as TGTGCCAGCAGCTTAAGGCATGGCTACACCTTC. Its translation is CASSLRHGYTF.

This clonotype has ten or more counts. This chain connects TRBV6-6 to TRBJ2-7, with 8 bases identical to TRBD1. Germline trimming cut 6 bases from V and 2 bases from J; bases unmatched to any gene: 9. The CDR3 spans 15 residues. CDR1 is MNHNY and CDR2 is SVGAGI in the germline V gene (reference sequence). The CDR3 sequence: CASSSQGGQAYEQYF. CDR3 DNA sequence: TGTGCCAGCAGCTCTCAGGGGGGACAGGCCTACGAGCAGTACTTC.

This clonotype was recorded many times. This rearrangement joins TRBV12-3 or TRBV12-4 to TRBJ2-1, with TRBD1 matching 7 bases. J was trimmed by 4 bases and V by 1 base; bases with no gene match: 4. This CDR3 region has 15 residues. For the CDR3, the DNA is TGTGCCAGCAGTTTAGACAGGGGATTATACAATGAGCAGTTCTTC. Protein sequence: CASSLDRGLYNEQFF.

The chain recombines TRBV5-1 with TRBJ2-3, with TRBD2 matching 8 bases. In germline, CDR1 is SGHRS, CDR2 YFSETQ. CDR3 length: 20 residues. V lost 3 bases and J lost 11; bases outside the gene matches: 29. CDR3: CASSSTLGLGTMGSYNEQYF. The CDR3, as DNA: TGCGCCAGCAGCTCTACTTTGGGACTAGGAACAATGGGCTCCTACAATGAGCAGTATTTT.

This clonotype was picked up many times. V gene TRBV20-1 combines with J gene TRBJ1-2; D unresolved. Trimming pared 0 bases from V and 5 bases from J, leaving 7 bases between. Germline V lookup: CDR1 DFQATT, CDR2 SNEGSKA (reference sequence). This CDR3 has 12 amino acids. The CDR3 protein is CSARDWEYGYTF. DNA for the CDR3: TGCAGTGCTAGAGATTGGGAGTATGGCTACACCTTC.

This clonotype has a single count. One end of the junction is discordant with germline, which a read error may explain. The gene calls are TRBV20-1 and TRBJ1-3; 7 bases are shared with TRBD1. Germline-derived CDR1 and CDR2 are DFQATT and SNEGSKA (reference sequence). The CDR3 extends over 15 amino acids. CDR3 sequence reads: CSASTGAPSANTIYF. For the CDR3, the DNA is TGCAGTGCTAGTACAGGGGCCCCCTCTGCAAACACCATATATTTT.

The chain links TRBV4-3 to TRBJ2-5, with TRBD1 matching 11 bases. Losses at the gene ends were 1 base for V and 4 bases for J; bases not matched to a gene: 5. Germline CDR1 and CDR2: LGHNA and YSLEER. CDR3 size: 16 residues. Here the CDR3 DNA reads TGCGCCAGCAGCCAAGCGGGACAGGGGGTCGGAGAGACCCAGTACTTC. Protein: CASSQAGQGVGETQYF.

V gene TRBV7-6 combines with J gene TRBJ1-1, with D perhaps matching TRBD1 (5 bases). V was cut by 5 bases and J by 7 bases, with 11 bases left in between. In germline, CDR1 is SGHVS, CDR2 FNYEAQ. The CDR3 sequence is 12 residues long. The CDR3 coding sequence is TGTGCCAGCAGCCCCCGCGGGGGTGAAGCTTTCTTT. It translates to CASSPRGGEAFF.

This clonotype has a count of ten or more. The rearrangement joins TRBV2 to TRBJ1-6, with D possibly matching TRBD1 (5 bases). V was pared by 3 bases and J by 14 bases, with 11 bases between. The CDR3 extends over 12 amino acids. Germline assignment: CDR1 SNHLY and CDR2 FYNNEI. This CDR3 is CASSERGSTLHF. The CDR3 bases are TGTGCCAGCAGTGAGCGGGGCAGTACCCTCCACTTT. Full variable domain (missing parts from reference TRBV2 and TRBJ1-6): EPEVTQTPSHQVTQMGQEVILRCVPISNHLYFYWYRQILGQKVEFLVSFYNNEISEKSEIFDDQFSVERPDGSNFTLKIRSTKLEDSAMYFCASSERGSTLHFGNGTRLTVT.

This clonotype came up many times. The chain's CDR3 is CAIRSDRGADKNIQYF. In nucleotides, the CDR3 is TGTGCCATCAGATCAGACAGGGGAGCTGACAAAAACATTCAGTACTTC. This rearrangement joins TRBV10-3 to TRBJ2-4; 8 nucleotides line up with TRBD1. V gave up 6 bases and J gave up 3 bases; unmatched junction bases: 10. CDR3 length: 16 amino acids. From germline, CDR1 is ENHRY and CDR2 SYGVKD.

The chain has TRBV20-1 and TRBJ1-5; unclear D gene. Trimming stripped 3 bases from V and 7 bases from J, with 19 bases between. The CDR3 is 15 residues long. Germline V CDR1 and CDR2: DFQATT, SNEGSKA (reference sequence). The CDR3 nucleotides are TGCAGTGCTAGTGAAGGACTCTCCTACGAGCAGCCCCAGCATTTT. It translates to CSASEGLSYEQPQHF.

The CDR3 DNA follows: TGCAGTGCTAGACTAGCGGGAGAAGAGGAGACCCAGTACTTC. Protein: CSARLAGEEETQYF. The chain carries TRBV20-1 and TRBJ2-7; 10 nucleotides match TRBD2. The J call may be in error: the DNA end matches TRBJ2-5 better. The germline CDR1 and CDR2 sequences are DFQATT and SNEGSKA (reference sequence). There are 14 residues in the CDR3.

This clonotype has only a few counts. The chain is built from TRBV6-5 and TRBJ2-3; D uncertain. With 8 bases removed from V and 6 bases from J, the gap between germline ends came to 18 bases. CDR3 length: 14 residues. Germline lookup yields CDR1 MNHEY and CDR2 SVGAGI. Written as DNA, the CDR3 is TGTGCCAGCCGACACCCGGGCCGCATTGATACGCAGTATTTT. Amino acids: CASRHPGRIDTQYF.

The rearrangement joins TRBV16 to TRBJ2-4; D not certain. Between the trimmed V and J ends, which lost 1 base and 7 bases, there was a span of 8 bases. This CDR3 is 13 amino acids long. Germline CDR1 is KGHSY and CDR2 is FQNENV. In DNA, the CDR3 is TGTGCCAGCAGCCAATGGATGGGGAACATTCAGTACTTC. Amino acids: CASSQWMGNIQYF. The full variable domain, its missing parts supplied by reference TRBV16 and TRBJ2-4, is GEEVAQTPKHLVRGEGQKAKLYCAPIKGHSYVFWYQQVLKNEFKFLISFQNENVFDETGMPKERFSAKCLPNSPCSLEIQATKLEDSAVYFCASSQWMGNIQYFGAGTRLSVL.

This chain connects TRBV9 to TRBJ2-5; weak D call: TRBD1 (6 bases). This CDR3 has 17 amino acids. The germline gives CDR1 SGDLS, CDR2 YYNGEE. Trimming removed 0 bases from V and 3 bases from J, with 18 bases in between. The CDR3 here is CASSVDSEHTGKETQYF. The CDR3 coding sequence is TGTGCCAGCAGCGTAGATAGCGAGCACACAGGGAAAGAGACCCAGTACTTC.

The count of this clonotype is one. The CDR3 spells CSVEDRGYSPLHF. CDR3 nucleotide sequence: TGCAGCGTCGAGGACAGGGGGTATTCACCCCTCCACTTT. V gene TRBV29-1 combines with J gene TRBJ1-6, with TRBD1 matching over 10 bases. Unmatched junction bases numbered 4, after V lost 6 bases and J lost 8 bases. The germline CDR1 and CDR2 sequences are SQVTM and ANQGSEA. This CDR3 contains 13 residues.

V and J are TRBV2 and TRBJ1-5; TRBD1 aligns across 10 bases. With V trimmed by 7 bases and J by 6 bases, 6 bases remained unmatched. The germline V gene encodes CDR1 SNHLY and CDR2 FYNNEI. The CDR3 is 14 residues long. The CDR3 protein is CASTPGQGIQPQHF. CDR3 coding DNA: TGTGCCAGCACTCCGGGACAGGGGATTCAGCCCCAGCATTTT.

This chain joins TRBV28 and TRBJ1-1; 7 nucleotides match TRBD1. The V gene end was trimmed by 6 bases and the J gene end by 0 bases; junction bases not matched to a gene: 7. CDR1 is MDHEN and CDR2 is SYDVKM in the germline V gene. The CDR3 sequence is 15 residues long. In DNA form, the CDR3 reads TGTGCCAGCAGAGAAGCCGGGACAGTGAACACTGAAGCTTTCTTT. It is translated as CASREAGTVNTEAFF. Filled out from reference TRBV28 and TRBJ1-1, the complete variable domain reads DVKVTQSSRYLVKRTGEKVFLECVQDMDHENMFWYRQDPGLGLRLIYFSYDVKMKEKGDIPEGYSVSREKKERFSLILESASTNQTSMYLCASREAGTVNTEAFFGQGTRLTVV.

This clonotype was seen once. V is TRBV20-1 and J is TRBJ2-5, with TRBD1 as a possible D gene (5 bases). The CDR3 runs to 12 residues. Trimming took 6 bases from V and 0 from J, leaving 8 bases between them. Germline-derived CDR1 and CDR2 are DFQATT and SNEGSKA (reference sequence). In nucleotides, the CDR3 is TGCAGTGCGAAGGACAACCAAGAGACCCAGTACTTC. Protein sequence: CSAKDNQETQYF.

Notes on this clonotype: The junction departs from the called germline gene at one end, perhaps through a read error. The chain uses TRBV11-1 and TRBJ2-7, with D tentatively TRBD1 or TRBD2 (5 bases each). Germline CDR1 SGHAT, CDR2 FQDESV (reference sequence). This CDR3 region has 12 residues. The CDR3 here is CASSLFGDAQYF. CDR3 in DNA: TGCGCCAGCAGCTTATTCGGGGACGCGCAGTACTTC.

The chain recombines TRBV12-3 or TRBV12-4 with TRBJ2-2; 7 nucleotides agree with TRBD1. The junction had 6 bases not matched to a gene; V was cut back by 7 bases and J by 1 base. CDR3 length: 15 residues. DNA for the CDR3: TGTGCCAGCACCATGGGACAGCTGAACACCGGGGAGCTGTTTTTT. This encodes CASTMGQLNTGELFF.

V is TRBV10-3 and J is TRBJ2-3; D is unclear. Germline loops: CDR1 ENHRY, CDR2 SYGVKD. V lost 7 bases, J lost 0 bases, and 8 bases lay in between. CDR3 length equals 13 residues. CDR3 sequence: CAIKGGSTDTQYF. The CDR3 DNA sequence: TGTGCCATCAAAGGTGGGAGCACAGATACGCAGTATTTT.

The sample holds a few counts of this clonotype. The gene calls are TRBV2 and TRBJ2-2; 9 bases are shared with TRBD1. Germline values: CDR1 SNHLY, CDR2 FYNNEI. With V trimmed by 7 bases and J by 4 bases, 4 bases remained unmatched. The CDR3 sequence is 14 residues long. The CDR3 coding sequence is TGTGCCAGCATGGGACAGGGCATCACCGGGGAGCTGTTTTTT. Translating gives CASMGQGITGELFF.

In its sample, this clonotype was seen many times. The chain joins TRBV5-1 to TRBJ2-7, with D possibly TRBD1 on 6 matching bases. From germline, CDR1 is SGHRS and CDR2 YFSETQ. The CDR3 has 16 residues. Trimming shortened V by 1 base and J by 4 bases, and 18 bases separated the two germline ends. As DNA, the CDR3 is TGCGCCAGCAGCTTGACGCCGGACAGTCCAACGTACGAGCAGTACTTC. This sequence encodes CASSLTPDSPTYEQYF.

This sequence joins TRBV7-9 and TRBJ1-3; D is perhaps TRBD1 (6 bases). The CDR3 sequence is 17 residues long. CDR1 and CDR2 from the germline V gene are SEHNR and FQNEAQ (reference sequence). The V end was cut by 0 bases, the J end by 0 bases, with 12 bases between. In nucleotides, the CDR3 is TGTGCCAGCAGCTTAGCCCCCGGGACAAACTCTGGAAACACCATATATTTT. This sequence encodes CASSLAPGTNSGNTIYF.

The table lists this clonotype with a count of one. The V gene is TRBV12-3 or TRBV12-4, the J gene TRBJ2-5; D not certain. This CDR3 has 14 amino acids. V shed 7 bases and J shed 1 base, with 13 bases lying between them. The CDR3 DNA reads TGTGCCAGCAATTTTGGAACATCCCAAGAGACCCAGTACTTC. It specifies CASNFGTSQETQYF.